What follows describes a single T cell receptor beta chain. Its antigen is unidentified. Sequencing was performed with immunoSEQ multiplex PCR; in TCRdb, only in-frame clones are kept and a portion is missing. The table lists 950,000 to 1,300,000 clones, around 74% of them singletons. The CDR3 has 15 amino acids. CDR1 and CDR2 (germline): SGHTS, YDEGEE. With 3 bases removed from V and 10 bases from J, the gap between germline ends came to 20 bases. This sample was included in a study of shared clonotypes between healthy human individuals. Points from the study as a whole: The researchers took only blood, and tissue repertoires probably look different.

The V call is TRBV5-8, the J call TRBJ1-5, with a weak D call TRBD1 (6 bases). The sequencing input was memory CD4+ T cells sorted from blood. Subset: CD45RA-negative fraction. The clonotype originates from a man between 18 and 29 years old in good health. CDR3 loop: CASSSGVKEFSPQHF. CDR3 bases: TGTGCCAGCAGCTCAGGGGTAAAGGAGTTCAGCCCCCAGCATTTT.